The rows below give T cell receptor beta chains drawn from one sample of a study of neurological immune-mediated disorders. MiXCR, applied by TCRdb to the 5' RACE reads, yields one record per CDR3 protein. This table has approximately 87,000 distinct CDR3 sequences, 13% to 15% appearing once. The sample comprised PBMCs. These receptors were obtained from a woman aged 45-59 years in good health. Each CDR3 is given with its conserved first and last residue. Fields, in order: D gene, CDR3 length, V gene, clone size, J gene, CDR3 protein, CDR3 DNA. A D gene is named only where the DNA matches it firmly. The size entry gives once, few, many or a size class.

d_call: TRBD1
cdr3_length: 15
v_call: TRBV20-1
clone_size: many
j_call: TRBJ2-7
cdr3_aa: CSARVPRDSSYEQYF
cdr3_nt: TGCAGTGCTAGAGTTCCCAGGGACAGCTCCTACGAGCAGTACTTC

d_call: NA
cdr3_length: 12
v_call: TRBV5-1
clone_size: many
j_call: TRBJ2-1
cdr3_aa: CASSLAYGEQFF
cdr3_nt: TGCGCCAGCAGCTTGGCCTATGGAGAGCAGTTCTTC

d_call: TRBD1
cdr3_length: 15
v_call: TRBV7-2
clone_size: many
j_call: TRBJ2-7
cdr3_aa: CASSRAVGQNYEQYF
cdr3_nt: TGTGCCAGCAGCCGAGCAGTGGGACAGAACTACGAGCAGTACTTC

d_call: TRBD1
cdr3_length: 17
v_call: TRBV15
clone_size: few
j_call: TRBJ2-1
cdr3_aa: CATSREVLGQGQLEQFF
cdr3_nt: TGTGCCACCAGCAGAGAGGTCCTCGGACAGGGGCAATTAGAGCAGTTCTTC

d_call: NA
cdr3_length: 12
v_call: TRBV27
clone_size: many
j_call: TRBJ2-5
cdr3_aa: CASSSPRDTKYF
cdr3_nt: TGTGCCAGCAGTTCTCCACGGGATACTAAGTACTTC

d_call: TRBD1
cdr3_length: 14
v_call: TRBV5-1
clone_size: few
j_call: TRBJ2-7
cdr3_aa: CASSWTGDSVEQYF
cdr3_nt: TGCGCCAGCAGCTGGACAGGGGATAGCGTCGAGCAGTACTTC

d_call: TRBD1
cdr3_length: 14
v_call: TRBV29-1
clone_size: many
j_call: TRBJ2-2
cdr3_aa: CSVARDRNTGELFF
cdr3_nt: TGCAGCGTTGCTCGGGACAGAAACACCGGGGAGCTGTTTTTT

d_call: NA
cdr3_length: 14
v_call: TRBV20-1
clone_size: many
j_call: TRBJ1-3
cdr3_aa: CSARDRQAGNTIYF
cdr3_nt: TGCAGTGCTAGAGATCGTCAAGCTGGAAACACCATATATTTT

d_call: NA
cdr3_length: 16
v_call: TRBV20-1
clone_size: many
j_call: TRBJ1-5
cdr3_aa: CSASGAQGFRNQPQHF
cdr3_nt: TGCAGTGCTAGTGGGGCCCAAGGGTTTAGAAATCAGCCCCAGCATTTT

d_call: TRBD2
cdr3_length: 13
v_call: TRBV24-1
clone_size: many
j_call: TRBJ2-1
cdr3_aa: CATSDPLAGEQFF
cdr3_nt: TGTGCCACCAGTGACCCCCTAGCGGGAGAGCAGTTCTTC

d_call: NA
cdr3_length: 15
v_call: TRBV14
clone_size: many
j_call: TRBJ2-2
cdr3_aa: CASSQGRGIPGELFF
cdr3_nt: TGTGCCAGCAGCCAAGGTCGGGGTATCCCCGGGGAGCTGTTTTTT

d_call: NA
cdr3_length: 14
v_call: TRBV28
clone_size: many
j_call: TRBJ2-3
cdr3_aa: CASRGRLFTDTQYF
cdr3_nt: TGTGCCAGCCGGGGACGCTTATTCACAGATACGCAGTATTTT

d_call: NA
cdr3_length: 13
v_call: TRBV7-3
clone_size: many
j_call: TRBJ1-3
cdr3_aa: CASSVYSGNTIYF
cdr3_nt: TGTGCCAGCAGTGTGTACTCTGGAAACACCATATATTTT

d_call: NA
cdr3_length: 14
v_call: TRBV7-8
clone_size: many
j_call: TRBJ2-1
cdr3_aa: CASSPRVPGGEQFF
cdr3_nt: TGTGCCAGCAGCCCGAGGGTCCCAGGAGGGGAGCAGTTCTTC

d_call: NA
cdr3_length: 13
v_call: TRBV5-1
clone_size: many
j_call: TRBJ2-1
cdr3_aa: CASGMDSYNEQFF
cdr3_nt: TGCGCCAGCGGGATGGACAGCTACAATGAGCAGTTCTTC

d_call: NA
cdr3_length: 13
v_call: TRBV12-3/TRBV12-4
clone_size: many
j_call: TRBJ1-2
cdr3_aa: CASSLGGVYGYTF
cdr3_nt: TGTGCCAGCAGTTTAGGGGGGGTCTATGGCTACACCTTC